This passage covers 14 T cell receptor beta chains from one sample sequenced in a study of OX40 agonist ivuxolimab in advanced cancers. Clones were read by immunoSEQ multiplex PCR, and TCRdb kept only the in-frame ones, dropping some. Among some 74,000 clones listed, around 90% were seen once. The sequencing here drew on CD4+ or CD8+ T cells sorted from blood, taken in a trial of the OX40 agonist ivuxolimab. Receptors were obtained from an adult with an advanced solid tumor such as melanoma, head and neck, liver or kidney cancer.

The chain employs TRBV2 and TRBJ2-7; D is perhaps TRBD1 (6 bases). Trimming cost V 0 bases and J 6 bases, with 18 bases left between them. There are 16 residues in the CDR3. Germline CDR1 and CDR2: SNHLY and FYNNEI. CDR3 sequence reads: CASSEALPTGWGEQYV. The DNA for the CDR3 is TGTGCCAGCAGTGAAGCGCTTCCTACAGGGTGGGGCGAGCAGTACGTC.

The rearrangement joins TRBV5-1 to TRBJ1-6; 7 bases are shared with TRBD1. The germline V gene encodes CDR1 SGHRS and CDR2 YFSETQ. The V gene end was trimmed by 0 bases and the J gene end by 0 bases; junction bases not matched to a gene: 6. CDR3 length equals 18 residues. In nucleotides, the CDR3 is TGCGCCAGCAGCTTGGGGATGAAGGGGGCCTCCTATAATTCACCCCTCCACTTT. It translates to CASSLGMKGASYNSPLHF.

This chain links TRBV6-1 with TRBJ2-2; D unclear. Germline CDR1 is MNHNS and CDR2 is SASEGT. CDR3 length: 14 residues. Trimming left V 10 bases short and J 10 bases short, with 22 bases between. CDR3 residues: CATSFSLVVVELFF. The CDR3 DNA is TGTGCCACCTCCTTCAGCCTAGTAGTAGTGGAGCTGTTTTTT.

This chain connects TRBV4-1 to TRBJ1-3; D gene uncertain. The CDR3 is made up of 17 amino acids. V lost 0 bases, J lost 0 bases, and 12 bases lay in between. Germline V lookup: CDR1 MGHRA, CDR2 YSYEKL. The chain's CDR3 is CASSQDTPSTSGNTIYF. DNA of the CDR3: TGCGCCAGCAGCCAAGATACCCCCTCAACCTCTGGAAACACCATATATTTT.

This clone has a single count. The chain employs TRBV10-2 and TRBJ2-2; 7 bases fit TRBD2. CDR1 is WSHSY and CDR2 is SAAADI in the germline V gene. The CDR3 has 16 amino acids. The junction had 9 bases not matched to a gene; V was cut back by 4 bases and J by 4 bases. The DNA of the CDR3 is TGCGCCAGCAGTGCCCACGTACTAGCGACCACCGGGGAGCTGTTTTTT. It translates to CASSAHVLATTGELFF.

The chain joins TRBV6-1 to TRBJ2-1; weak D call: TRBD2 (5 bases). In germline, CDR1 is MNHNS, CDR2 SASEGT. The CDR3 extends over 17 amino acids. With 1 base removed from V and 2 bases from J, the gap between germline ends came to 15 bases. The CDR3 DNA is TGTGCCAGCAGTGAAGTACTAGGCCACCCGCCCTACAATGAGCAGTTCTTC. Its translation: CASSEVLGHPPYNEQFF.

The chain uses TRBV6-1 and TRBJ2-5, with TRBD2 matching over 12 bases. V lost 7 bases, J lost 5 bases, and 5 bases stayed unmatched. This CDR3 spans 14 amino acids. The germline gives CDR1 MNHNS, CDR2 SASEGT. Written as DNA, the CDR3 is TGTGCCAGCAACCTAGCGGGGGGGCCGGAGACCCAGTACTTC. Protein product: CASNLAGGPETQYF.

There are a few counts of this clone. This sequence joins TRBV21-1 and TRBJ1-2. TRBV21-1 is given as a pseudogene. The CDR3 totals 16 residues. The CDR3 nucleotides are TGTGCCAGCAGCTTCCCCAATGGACGAAGGAAAGATGGCTACACCTTC. Translated, it gives CASSFPNGRRKDGYTF.

The chain recombines TRBV5-1 with TRBJ2-1; D is possibly TRBD2 (7 bases). Germline V gives CDR1 SGHRS, CDR2 YFSETQ. This CDR3 is built from 16 residues. The V gene lost 1 base and the J gene lost 0 bases, with 11 bases spanning the gap. CDR3 in amino acids: CASSLYAGASYNEQFF. In DNA, the CDR3 is TGCGCCAGCAGCTTGTACGCGGGGGCCTCCTACAATGAGCAGTTCTTC.

The chain uses TRBV20-1 and TRBJ1-6, with D perhaps matching TRBD1 (6 bases). Germline CDR1 DFQATT, CDR2 SNEGSKA (reference sequence). This CDR3 is 11 amino acids long. V was clipped by 5 bases and J by 16 bases, with 15 bases between them. This CDR3 reads CSALPGTSLHF. The CDR3 DNA reads TGCAGTGCTCTGCCCGGGACATCACTCCACTTT.

The chain recombines TRBV11-2 with TRBJ1-2; no reliable D call. There are 13 residues in the CDR3. CDR1 and CDR2 (germline): SGHAT, FQNNGV. V gave up 5 bases and J gave up 8 bases, with 15 bases separating them. In DNA, the CDR3 is TGTGCCAGCAGCCCCCTGGGAGTTGCCGGCTACACCTTC. Amino acids: CASSPLGVAGYTF.

The rearrangement uses TRBV7-9 and TRBJ1-1, with 9 bases lining up with TRBD1. Germline V gives CDR1 SEHNR, CDR2 FQNEAQ (reference sequence). The CDR3 extends over 15 amino acids. V gave up 0 bases and J gave up 6 bases; unmatched junction bases: 5. The CDR3 DNA reads TGTGCCAGCAGCTTAGCACAGGGGGCGAGGGCTGAAGCTTTCTTT. The encoded protein is CASSLAQGARAEAFF.

This chain uses TRBV30 with TRBJ1-1; TRBD1 matches at 7 bases. Germline CDR1 reads GTSNPN; CDR2 reads SVGIG (reference sequence). Germline trimming cut 0 bases from V and 9 bases from J; bases unmatched to any gene: 7. The CDR3 covers 13 residues. This CDR3 is CAWSVRAGGQAFF. Written as DNA, the CDR3 is TGTGCCTGGAGTGTACGGGCAGGGGGTCAAGCTTTCTTT.

This chain connects TRBV28 to TRBJ2-7, with D perhaps matching TRBD2 (5 bases). The V gene's germline CDR1 is MDHEN and CDR2 SYDVKM. V was shortened by 2 bases and J by 2 bases, with 16 bases between the two germline ends. This CDR3 comprises 16 residues. The CDR3 DNA is TGTGCCAGCAGTTTAAAGTCTAATCGGGGAGCCTACGAGCAGTACGTC. Translating gives CASSLKSNRGAYEQYV.